These 11 T cell receptor beta chains were all obtained from the same sample, sequenced in a study of blood T cell repertoires in COVID-19. Profiling relied on immunoSEQ multiplex PCR, and the TCRdb table lists in-frame clones only, not all of them. Of 20,000 to 25,000 clones listed, more than 80% are singletons. Sequencing was performed on peripheral blood. The receptors here all came from a woman of 80 years or more with active or convalescent COVID-19.

The chain has TRBV7-2 and TRBJ1-2; D is ambiguous. Germline V CDR1 and CDR2: SGHTA, FQGNSA. CDR3 length: 14 amino acids. V was clipped by 7 bases and J by 0 bases, with 12 bases between them. The CDR3 DNA is TGTGCCAGCACCCCGGACGGGGCTAACTATGGCTACACCTTC. This encodes CASTPDGANYGYTF. The full variable domain, its missing parts supplied by reference TRBV7-2 and TRBJ1-2, is GAGVSQSPSNKVTEKGKDVELRCDPISGHTALYWYRQSLGQGLEFLIYFQGNSAPDKSGLPSDRFSAERTGGSVSTLTIQRTQQEDSAVYLCASTPDGANYGYTFGSGTRLTVV.

This chain uses TRBV4-1 with TRBJ1-4; TRBD1 is a possible D gene (6 bases). The CDR3 is 18 amino acids. Trimming left V 1 base short and J 3 bases short, with 18 bases between. The V gene's germline CDR1 is MGHRA and CDR2 YSYEKL. In DNA form, the CDR3 reads TGCGCCAGCAGCCAAGTACCCAAGGGGGTTCGGTCTAATGAAAAACTGTTTTTT. Translation: CASSQVPKGVRSNEKLFF.

The V and J genes are TRBV28 and TRBJ1-2; 10 bases fit TRBD1. The germline V gene encodes CDR1 MDHEN and CDR2 SYDVKM. CDR3 size: 14 residues. With V trimmed by 1 base and J by 7 bases, 3 bases remained unmatched. The CDR3 protein is CASSLLDRGTGYTF. The CDR3 nucleotides read TGTGCCAGCAGTTTATTGGACAGGGGGACTGGCTACACCTTC.

The V and J genes are TRBV11-1 and TRBJ2-7; possible D gene TRBD2, 6 bases. The V end was cut by 5 bases, the J end by 7 bases, with 18 bases between. This CDR3 is built from 14 residues. Germline V gene sequence: CDR1 SGHAT, CDR2 FQDESV (reference sequence). The CDR3 nucleotides are TGTGCCAGCAGCCGCGGGGTGGGGATGTGGGAGCAGTACTTC. Protein sequence: CASSRGVGMWEQYF.

In its sample, this clone was seen once. The rearrangement uses TRBV12-5 and TRBJ2-2; 8 positions agree with TRBD1. V shed 1 base, J shed 6 bases, and the junction held 7 bases outside the gene matches. This CDR3 is 16 amino acids long. Germline lookup yields CDR1 LGHNT and CDR2 FRNRAP. The CDR3 region is CASGLGESGGSGELFF. Here the CDR3 DNA reads TGTGCTAGTGGTTTGGGAGAGTCAGGGGGCTCCGGGGAGCTGTTTTTT.

The rearrangement uses TRBV20-1 and TRBJ1-5; TRBD1 aligns across 7 bases. This CDR3 is 15 amino acids long. V trimming: 3 bases; J trimming: 5 bases; junction bases outside the gene matches: 10. CDR1 and CDR2 from the germline V gene are DFQATT and SNEGSKA (reference sequence). CDR3 nucleotides: TGCAGTGCTAGTAAGGGACAGAAAATACATCAGCCCCAGCATTTT. As protein: CSASKGQKIHQPQHF.

The V and J genes are TRBV24-1 and TRBJ2-5, with 7 bases that match TRBD2. CDR3 size: 14 residues. The ends lost 9 bases at V and 6 bases at J; junction bases unmatched: 12. Germline-derived CDR1 and CDR2 are KGHDR and SFDVKD. CDR3 nucleotides: TGTGCCACCGGTGGTGCGGGAGATGTTAAGACCCAGTACTTC. Its translation is CATGGAGDVKTQYF.

This chain joins TRBV10-3 and TRBJ1-4, with 9 bases aligning to TRBD1. Trimming removed 0 bases from V and 8 bases from J; junction bases left unmatched: 4. The CDR3 spans 15 residues. Germline V CDR1 and CDR2: ENHRY, SYGVKD. The CDR3 sequence: CAISESTGGREKLFF. The CDR3 nucleotides read TGTGCCATCAGTGAGTCGACAGGGGGAAGGGAAAAACTGTTTTTT.

This clone was seen more than once but under ten times. J is TRBJ2-7 and V is TRBV10-3, with D tentatively TRBD1 (5 bases). Per germline, CDR1 ENHRY and CDR2 SYGVKD. CDR3 length: 13 amino acids. The V gene lost 6 bases and the J gene lost 4 bases, with 13 bases spanning the gap. DNA of the CDR3: TGTGCCATCAGCGAATCATACAGGTACGAGCAGTACTTC. It is translated as CAISESYRYEQYF.

The chain has TRBV3-1 (or the pseudogene TRBV3-2) and TRBJ2-2; 10 bases map to TRBD2. With 2 bases clipped from V and 4 bases from J, the junction kept 10 bases outside the gene matches. The CDR3 has 18 residues. Germline assignment: CDR1 LGHDT and CDR2 YNNKEL (reference sequence). CDR3: CASSQQLAGPGSTGELFF. CDR3 nucleotide sequence: TGTGCCAGCAGCCAACAACTAGCGGGACCAGGGAGCACCGGGGAGCTGTTTTTT.

The chain is built from TRBV28 and TRBJ1-2, with 9 positions matching TRBD1. The J segment lost 8 bases and the V segment lost 8 bases, leaving 18 bases of the junction unmatched. This CDR3 has 16 residues. Germline V gene data show CDR1 as MDHEN and CDR2 as SYDVKM. CDR3 sequence: CASGRAGTGNAGGYTF. Here the CDR3 DNA reads TGTGCCAGCGGAAGAGCCGGGACAGGGAATGCTGGGGGCTACACCTTC.